This T cell receptor (beta chain) was profiled in a study of T-cell memory formation after mild COVID-19 (dated by TCRdb to about 2021). Study-wide context: TCR sequence clusters from the two donors were found to be largely donor specific. In a couple of donors, T-cell clones that expanded and contracted after mild COVID-19 were tracked by sequencing TCRalpha and TCRbeta repertoires over time. The cohort was made up of two young adult volunteers, one female and one male, who were previously healthy. Beyond this particular receptor, the publication reports: Contracting CD4+ clones turned up mainly in the CM and EM memory subsets, whereas EMRA was where CD8+ clones were enriched. Balanced CD4/CD8 phenotypes were observed for clones contracting from day 15 to 85, whereas a bias towards CD4+ was observed for a second wave of clones expanding from day 15 to 37. Whether the second-wave clones peaking on day 37 were SARS-CoV-2 specific was not confirmed. Some responding clones were detected in pre-infection memory, which suggested that pre-existing cross-reactive memory T cells had joined the SARS-CoV-2 response. The study included only two mild cases, and larger cohorts that include severe cases with pre-infection samples were judged to be necessary.

Sequenced on an Illumina NovaSeq 6000. Using 5'RACE with constant-segment primers, TCRalpha and TCRbeta cDNA libraries were constructed, with sample barcodes and unique molecular identifiers added in the process. Trizol reagent was used to extract RNA from every sample. Library amplification was performed in two PCR steps, and a second sample barcode and Illumina TruSeq adapters were introduced in the second step. Sequencing of the libraries was done on an Illumina NovaSeq, producing 2 x 150 bp paired-end reads. Regarding the original processing steps: Reads were demultiplexed and collapsed into UMI-guided consensus sequences with migec v1.2.7. Using mixcr v2.1.11, the UMI consensuses were aligned to TRA and TRB V and J templates and assembled into clonotypes. Expanded or contracted clonotypes were those called significant by both edgeR and NoisET, with noise models trained on biological replicates. For edgeR calls, the thresholds were a false discovery rate-adjusted p below 0.01 and a log2 fold-change of 1. PCA with hierarchical clustering of max-normalized trajectories of the 1000 most abundant clonotypes was used as exploratory dynamics analysis. The CD4 or CD8 phenotype of responding clones was assigned using the separately sequenced CD4+ and CD8+ repertoires. The public reads were quality trimmed at Q25 with fastp and then assembled into clones with MiXCR by TCRdb, keeping productive beta chains. Here each entry gathers all rows of one CDR3 protein and keeps the most common genes and DNA. The V and J calls come from TCRdb's annotation, not from the publication. The sample table contains under 600,000 distinct CDR3 sequences; only one count was recorded for about 22% of them. Roughly 9.1% of the sample belongs to the ten largest clones.

From a lookup of the germline V gene (reference sequence), CDR1 and CDR2 are SSHAT and FNYEAQ. The cysteine opens and the phenylalanine closes a CDR3 of 13 amino acids. The retained sequence is limited to the CDR3, 39 bases, with the frame set at the first base. Ficoll-Paque density gradient centrifugation was used to isolate PBMCs. This clonotype has only a few counts. The target of this receptor is not known. The junction shows a germline mismatch at one end, possibly a read error. The material sequenced was PBMCs or a T cell subset sorted from them (not recorded which). The chain uses TRBV7-7 and TRBJ2-4, with 8 middle bases fitting TRBD1. The source of this sequence is an adult woman who had mild COVID-19 (a few samples of this study predate the infection). The sample titles of this study are shuffled in the database, so cell type and time point are left out; the donor was told from shared clones. The DNA sequence reads TGTGCTAGCAGCTTGGACAGGGCAAACATTCAGTACTTC. The encoded protein is CASSLDRANIQYF.